The clone carrying this T cell receptor beta chain was observed a handful of times. Its antigen is undetermined. The source of the sample is a study of cytomegalovirus exposure and HLA in healthy donors. Study findings and constraints: A prior analysis recorded that most TCR beta V segments were productive about 87% or about 30% of the time. Using the classifier, cytomegalovirus status was reportedly diagnosed with high specificity and sensitivity.

Germline CDR1 and CDR2: SGHNT and YYREEE (reference sequence). The ends lost 0 bases at V and 6 bases at J; junction bases unmatched: 5. The CDR3 is made up of 15 amino acids. In the PCR, 60 Vbeta and 13 Jbeta primers were used. Generated by immunoSEQ multiplex PCR, the TCRdb table keeps only in-frame clones and is missing some. The top ten clones hold 3.5% to 4.5% of a sample with 100,000 to 150,000 clones, under 80% of them seen once. The specimen was PBMCs. The V and J genes are TRBV5-4 and TRBJ2-1; TRBD2 matches at 8 bases. The sequence derives from a man aged 35 to 55 in good health and CMV-seropositive. CDR3 amino acids: CASSLAGGPSNEQFF. The CDR3 region has the DNA TGTGCCAGCAGCTTGGCGGGAGGGCCGAGCAATGAGCAGTTCTTC.